The rows below give T cell receptor beta chains drawn from one sample of a study of blood T cell repertoires in COVID-19. Clones were sequenced by immunoSEQ multiplex PCR, and TCRdb holds only the in-frame ones, with some missing. The sample shows 250,000 to 300,000 clones, more than 65% of them seen only once. The sample taken for sequencing was peripheral blood. The receptors shown here come from a woman aged 18-29 years with acute or convalescent COVID-19. Each CDR3 is given with its conserved first and last residue. D genes are given only for firm matches. Some rows mark clone size as missing; the rest say once, few, many or name a class of expanded clone.

CDR3 protein,CDR3 DNA,D gene,clone size,J gene,V gene
CATSEDPQGWAYGYTF,TGTGCCACCAGTGAGGACCCACAGGGGTGGGCCTATGGCTACACCTTC,TRBD1,-,TRBJ1-2,TRBV24-1
CASSSEAAPYEQYF,TGTGCCAGCAGCTCAGAGGCAGCGCCCTACGAGCAGTACTTC,-,-,TRBJ2-7,TRBV7-8
CASRPSLLRGRGTGELFF,TGTGCCAGCAGACCTAGTCTCCTCAGGGGGCGCGGCACCGGGGAGCTGTTTTTT,TRBD1,once,TRBJ2-2,TRBV7-8
CASSISGPTTGLPYNEQFF,TGTGCCAGCAGTATCTCCGGCCCAACGACAGGGTTACCGTACAATGAGCAGTTCTTC,TRBD1,-,TRBJ2-1,TRBV28
CASSSIRGQAGEQYF,TGTGCCAGCAGTTCTATACGGGGTCAGGCGGGCGAGCAGTACTTC,-,-,TRBJ2-7,TRBV11-2
CAWSSGLNGEKLFF,TGTGCCTGGAGTAGCGGGTTGAACGGGGAAAAACTGTTTTTT,-,few,TRBJ1-4,TRBV30
CATFYEQYF,TGCGCCACCTTCTACGAGCAGTACTTC,-,-,TRBJ2-7,TRBV5-1
CASSLDRDSRTSTDTQYF,TGTGCCAGCAGCTTGGACCGGGACAGTCGAACCAGCACAGATACGCAGTATTTT,TRBD1,once,TRBJ2-3,TRBV5-5
CASSFVEAAGNTIYF,TGTGCCAGCAGCTTTGTTGAGGCGGCCGGAAACACCATATATTTT,-,-,TRBJ1-3,TRBV7-2
CASSEGSGRGYEQYF,TGCGCCAGCAGTGAGGGTAGCGGGAGGGGTTACGAGCAGTACTTC,TRBD2,-,TRBJ2-7,TRBV10-2
CASSPRTGPSSYNEQFF,TGTGCCAGCAGCCCGCGGACAGGGCCCAGCTCCTACAATGAGCAGTTCTTC,TRBD1,-,TRBJ2-1,TRBV7-3
CASSYPTGKDGYTF,TGTGCCAGCAGTTACCCGACAGGGAAGGATGGCTACACCTTC,TRBD1,-,TRBJ1-2,TRBV6-2/TRBV6-3
CATNLGAVTEETQYF,TGTGCCACCAACCTGGGGGCGGTAACCGAAGAGACCCAGTACTTC,-,-,TRBJ2-5,TRBV24-1
CASSPGTSGRTTQYF,TGTGCCAGCAGCCCCGGGACTAGCGGGAGGACCACGCAGTATTTT,TRBD2,few,TRBJ2-3,TRBV28
CASSLGENNEQFF,TGCGCCAGCAGCTTGGGAGAAAACAATGAGCAGTTCTTC,-,few,TRBJ2-1,TRBV5-1
CASSLALAAGYTGELFF,TGTGCCAGCAGCTTAGCCCTGGCAGCGGGGTACACCGGGGAGCTGTTTTTT,TRBD2,-,TRBJ2-2,TRBV13
CAWRQGYNYGYTF,TGTGCCTGGAGACAGGGCTATAACTATGGCTACACCTTC,-,-,TRBJ1-2,TRBV30
CASSSPGQGITYEQYF,TGCGCCAGCAGCTCCCCCGGACAGGGGATTACCTACGAGCAGTACTTC,TRBD1,-,TRBJ2-7,TRBV5-1
CSVEERGSWEGDIYEQYF,TGCAGCGTTGAAGAGAGAGGTTCCTGGGAGGGAGACATATACGAGCAGTACTTC,TRBD2,-,TRBJ2-7,TRBV29-1
CASSQDSGTSGPTSTDTQYF,TGTGCCAGCAGCCAAGATTCCGGGACTAGCGGACCCACTAGCACAGATACGCAGTATTTT,TRBD2,-,TRBJ2-3,TRBV4-2
CASSVGWGRANTEAFF,TGTGCCAGCAGCGTAGGTTGGGGCAGGGCGAACACTGAAGCTTTCTTT,-,-,TRBJ1-1,TRBV9
CASRQRAGELFF,TGTGCCAGCAGGCAGAGGGCCGGGGAGCTGTTTTTT,-,-,TRBJ2-2,TRBV6-5
CASREAGGFYNEQFF,TGTGCCAGCAGGGAAGCGGGAGGGTTCTACAATGAGCAGTTCTTC,TRBD2,-,TRBJ2-1,TRBV27
CASSSTYQDFAEAFF,TGTGCCAGCAGTTCAACCTATCAGGATTTTGCTGAAGCTTTCTTT,-,-,TRBJ1-1,TRBV6-5
CASSLSTGSGYTF,TGTGCCAGCAGCTTATCGACGGGTTCTGGCTACACCTTC,-,-,TRBJ1-2,TRBV7-2
CASSTTTGASGANVLTF,TGTGCCAGTAGTACGACGACAGGCGCCTCTGGGGCCAACGTCCTGACTTTC,-,few,TRBJ2-6,TRBV19
CASSKTRNTEAFF,TGTGCCAGTAGCAAAACCAGGAACACTGAAGCTTTCTTT,-,-,TRBJ1-1,TRBV19
CSAPDWTEQYF,TGCAGTGCTCCGGACTGGACGGAGCAGTACTTC,-,-,TRBJ2-7,TRBV20-1
CASSPTGGDGEKLFF,TGTGCCAGCAGCCCGACAGGGGGCGATGGGGAAAAACTGTTTTTT,TRBD1,-,TRBJ1-4,TRBV6-5